One and the same sample provided the 5 T cell receptor beta chains below, sequenced in a study of tumor and adjacent non-tumor tissue in lung cancer. This sample's RNA came from whole unsorted tissue. The library came from three nested PCR rounds adapted from ARM-PCR protocols. TCRdb passed the multiplex PCR reads through MiXCR, listing each CDR3 protein once. This sample has about 75,000 distinct CDR3 sequences; around four fifths occur once, and the top ten carry approximately 12%. The specimen sequenced was lung tumor tissue. These receptors came from a woman aged 45-65 years with non-small cell lung cancer.

To note about this clonotype: A read error may produce the germline difference seen at one junction end. The chain recombines TRBV20-1 with TRBJ2-7, with D perhaps matching TRBD2 (5 bases). From germline, CDR1 is DFQATT and CDR2 SNEGSKA (reference sequence). The CDR3 covers 14 residues. The CDR3 nucleotides read TGCAGTGCCATAAGAGGAGTGGGAGTCGGGGAGCAATACTTC. Encoded protein: CSAIRGVGVGEQYF.

The sample holds many counts of this clonotype. This chain connects TRBV6-1 to TRBJ2-4; no reliable D call. Germline V gives CDR1 MNHNS, CDR2 SASEGT. V lost 7 bases and J lost 1, with 20 bases in between. This CDR3 comprises 17 residues. CDR3: CASNFEAWEQAKNIQYF. CDR3 sequence (DNA): TGTGCCAGCAACTTCGAGGCCTGGGAACAGGCCAAAAACATTCAGTACTTC.

This clonotype was counted a single time. This chain uses TRBV28 with TRBJ2-2; 9 bases fit TRBD2. The CDR3 consists of 15 residues. Trimming cost V 6 bases and J 7 bases; bases outside gene matches: 9. Germline CDR1 and CDR2: MDHEN and SYDVKM. The CDR3 spells CASRSSGADIGELFF. CDR3 DNA sequence: TGTGCCAGCAGATCTAGCGGGGCGGACATCGGGGAGCTGTTTTTT.

About this clonotype itself: The junction departs from germline at one end; a sequencing error may be responsible. The chain links TRBV6-1 to TRBJ2-2, with D possibly being TRBD2 (5 bases). The germline V gene encodes CDR1 MNHNS and CDR2 SASEGT. The CDR3 is made up of 14 amino acids. In nucleotides, the CDR3 is TGTGCCAGCAGCATAGGCAATGACACCGGGGAGCCGTTTTTT. The encoded protein is CASSIGNDTGEPFF.

This clonotype was counted only a few times. A read error may account for a junction end that differs from germline. This chain uses TRBV5-4 with TRBJ2-6; 8 bases align to TRBD2. Germline CDR1 and CDR2: SGHNT and YYREEE (reference sequence). The CDR3 has 18 residues. The CDR3 loop reads CACSSAGLVGPGANVLTF. The CDR3 region has the DNA TGTGCCTGCAGCAGTGCGGGACTAGTGGGACCTGGGGCCAACGTCCTGACTTTC.